This T cell receptor beta chain was obtained from a study of beta chain features in type 1 diabetes. All of the isolated RNA was reverse transcribed, so expressed TCRB transcripts were sequenced. Clones were read by immunoSEQ multiplex PCR, and TCRdb kept only the in-frame ones, dropping some. The sample gives under 450,000 clones, about 15% of which show up once; about 0.034% is in the top ten. Sorting of CD4+ naive, central memory, regulatory and stem cell-like memory cells was performed via CD45RO/CCR7/CD25/CD127/CD95/CD27. CDR3 length: 13 amino acids. The germline V gene encodes CDR1 SGHTA and CDR2 FQGNSA. V was clipped by 1 base and J by 7 bases, with 10 bases between them.

The J gene is TRBJ1-1, the V gene TRBV7-2; no firm D call. Sequencing used naive CD4+ T cells from blood. This receptor was identified in a man aged 25-45 years in good health. CDR3 region: CASSLVGGSEAFF. The CDR3 nucleotides are TGTGCCAGCAGCTTAGTCGGAGGGAGTGAAGCTTTCTTT.